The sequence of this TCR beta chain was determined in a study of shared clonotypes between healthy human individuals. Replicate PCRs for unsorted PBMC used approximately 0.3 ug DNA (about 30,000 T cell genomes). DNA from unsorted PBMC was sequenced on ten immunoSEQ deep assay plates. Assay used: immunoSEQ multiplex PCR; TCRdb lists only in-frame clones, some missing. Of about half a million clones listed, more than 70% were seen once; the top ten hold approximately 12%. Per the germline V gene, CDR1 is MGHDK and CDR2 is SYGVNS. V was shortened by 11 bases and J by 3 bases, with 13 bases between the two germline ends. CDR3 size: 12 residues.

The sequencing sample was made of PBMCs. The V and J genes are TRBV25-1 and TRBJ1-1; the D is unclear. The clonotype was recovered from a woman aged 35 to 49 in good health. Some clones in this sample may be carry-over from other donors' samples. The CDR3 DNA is TGTGCCGGAGCATCTGGGGACACTGAAGCTTTCTTT. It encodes CAGASGDTEAFF. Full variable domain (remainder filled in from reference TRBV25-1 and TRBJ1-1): EADIYQTPRYLVIGTGKKITLECSQTMGHDKMYWYQQDPGMELHLIHYSYGVNSTEKGDLSSESTVSRIRTEHFPLTLESARPSHTSQYLCAGASGDTEAFFGQGTRLTVV.